A selection of T cell receptor beta chains follows, all from one sample in a study of cytomegalovirus exposure and HLA in healthy donors. Clones were sequenced by immunoSEQ multiplex PCR, and TCRdb holds only the in-frame ones, with some missing. The table lists around 170,000 clones, under 80% of them singletons. Sequencing was performed on PBMCs. Source of these receptors: a woman under 40 in good health and CMV-seropositive. Each CDR3 is given with its conserved first and last residue. Each record gives: clone size, D gene, J gene, V gene, CDR3 protein, CDR3 DNA. A D gene is named only where the DNA matches it firmly. Expanded clones get a size class; other rows say once, few or many, or leave the size out.

-,TRBD1,TRBJ1-5,TRBV18,CASSPRKGGPGGNQPQHF,TGTGCCAGCTCACCCAGAAAAGGGGGCCCGGGGGGCAATCAGCCCCAGCATTTT
-,TRBD2,TRBJ2-2,TRBV7-7,CASSPGLGNGELFF,TGTGCCAGCAGCCCGGGACTAGGGAACGGGGAGCTGTTTTTT
-,-,TRBJ2-7,TRBV6-5,CASSSPRDSGSEQYF,TGTGCCAGCAGTTCCCCCAGGGACTCGGGCTCCGAGCAGTACTTC
-,-,TRBJ1-6,TRBV4-1,CASSQDAGVNSPLHF,TGCGCCAGCAGCCAAGACGCGGGGGTAAATTCACCCCTCCACTTT
-,TRBD1,TRBJ2-7,TRBV4-1,CASSQDPGTVLYEQYF,TGCGCCAGCAGCCAAGATCCCGGGACAGTATTATACGAGCAGTACTTC
-,TRBD1,TRBJ1-2,TRBV7-6,CASSYGQGGGFYGYTF,TGTGCCAGCAGCTACGGACAGGGGGGCGGGTTCTATGGCTACACCTTC
-,-,TRBJ1-4,TRBV9,CASSAYREDEKLFF,TGTGCCAGCAGCGCCTACCGGGAAGATGAAAAACTGTTTTTT
once,TRBD1,TRBJ1-4,TRBV19,CASSAGTGNEKLFF,TGTGCCAGTAGTGCCGGGACAGGGAATGAAAAACTGTTTTTT
once,-,TRBJ1-5,TRBV7-9,CASSLGGRFNQPQHF,TGTGCCAGCAGCTTAGGCGGTCGGTTTAATCAGCCCCAGCATTTT
-,TRBD1,TRBJ1-5,TRBV2,CASSDQQGGQPQHF,TGTGCCAGCAGTGATCAACAGGGGGGGCAGCCCCAGCATTTT
-,TRBD2,TRBJ2-1,TRBV27,CASSRGLAGAEQFF,TGTGCCAGCTCCCGGGGACTAGCGGGGGCTGAGCAGTTCTTC
few,TRBD2,TRBJ2-5,TRBV4-1,CASSPKGGLAGSETQYF,TGCGCCAGCAGCCCTAAGGGAGGACTAGCGGGGTCAGAGACCCAGTACTTC
-,-,TRBJ1-4,TRBV7-9,CASSLGGSEKLFF,TGTGCCAGCAGCTTAGGAGGGTCTGAAAAACTGTTTTTT
-,-,TRBJ1-2,TRBV5-4,CASSLGRGNNYGYTF,TGTGCCAGCAGCTTGGGCAGGGGTAATAACTATGGCTACACCTTC
-,-,TRBJ2-7,TRBV9,CASSVGGSSYEQYF,TGTGCCAGCAGCGTAGGAGGCAGCTCCTACGAGCAGTACTTC
-,TRBD2,TRBJ2-7,TRBV19,CASSPTSGGREQYF,TGTGCCAGTAGTCCCACTAGCGGGGGACGCGAGCAGTACTTC
-,TRBD2,TRBJ2-1,TRBV6-5,CASSRAVGTSGVQFF,TGTGCCAGCAGTCGGGCCGTGGGGACTAGCGGGGTTCAGTTCTTC
once,-,TRBJ2-3,TRBV9,CASSVIGGGPDTQYF,TGTGCCAGCAGCGTAATCGGGGGAGGTCCAGATACGCAGTATTTT
-,TRBD2,TRBJ2-3,TRBV28,CASSPGLAAGRSTQYF,TGTGCCAGCAGCCCGGGACTAGCGGCAGGCCGTAGTACGCAGTATTTT
-,-,TRBJ2-6,TRBV9,CASSLFSGANGLTF,TGTGCCAGCAGCCTGTTCTCTGGGGCCAACGGCCTGACTTTC
-,TRBD1,TRBJ2-7,TRBV7-9,CASSTLDRGSYEQYF,TGTGCCAGCAGCACGTTGGACAGGGGGAGCTACGAGCAGTACTTC
-,-,TRBJ2-5,TRBV9,CASSVGGAAEAQYF,TGTGCCAGCAGCGTCGGAGGAGCCGCCGAGGCCCAGTACTTC